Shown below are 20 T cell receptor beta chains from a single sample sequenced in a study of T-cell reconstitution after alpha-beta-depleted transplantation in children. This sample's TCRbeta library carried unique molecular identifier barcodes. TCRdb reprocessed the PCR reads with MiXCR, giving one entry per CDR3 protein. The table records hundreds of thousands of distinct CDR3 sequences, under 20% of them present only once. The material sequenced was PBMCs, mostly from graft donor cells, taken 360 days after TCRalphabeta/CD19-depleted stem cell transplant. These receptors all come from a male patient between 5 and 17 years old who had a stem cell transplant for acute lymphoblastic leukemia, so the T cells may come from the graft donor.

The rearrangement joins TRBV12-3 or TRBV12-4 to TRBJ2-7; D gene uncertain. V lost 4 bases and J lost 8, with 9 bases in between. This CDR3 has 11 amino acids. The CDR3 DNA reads TGTGCCAGCAGTTCGCGACTCAAGCAGTACTTC. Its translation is CASSSRLKQYF.

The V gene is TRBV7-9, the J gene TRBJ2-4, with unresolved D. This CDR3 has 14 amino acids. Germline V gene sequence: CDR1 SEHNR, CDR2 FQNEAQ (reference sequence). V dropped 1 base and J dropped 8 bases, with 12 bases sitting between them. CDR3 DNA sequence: TGTGCCAGCAGCTTAGGTGGAGTCGGCTACATTCAGTACTTC. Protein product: CASSLGGVGYIQYF. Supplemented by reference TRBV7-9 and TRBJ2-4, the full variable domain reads DTGVSQNPRHKITKRGQNVTFRCDPISEHNRLYWYRQTLGQGPEFLTYFQNEAQLEKSRLLSDRFSAERPKGSFSTLEIQRTEQGDSAMYLCASSLGGVGYIQYFGAGTRLSVL.

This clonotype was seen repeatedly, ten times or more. As DNA, the CDR3 is TGCGCCAGCAGCATGAACCCGGGACATAAAAAAGAGACCCAGTACTTC. Translation: CASSMNPGHKKETQYF. The V call is TRBV5-1, the J call TRBJ2-5; TRBD1 might be the D (6 bases). This CDR3 comprises 16 residues. CDR1 and CDR2 from the germline V gene are SGHRS and YFSETQ. V was pared by 4 bases and J by 3 bases, with 19 bases between.

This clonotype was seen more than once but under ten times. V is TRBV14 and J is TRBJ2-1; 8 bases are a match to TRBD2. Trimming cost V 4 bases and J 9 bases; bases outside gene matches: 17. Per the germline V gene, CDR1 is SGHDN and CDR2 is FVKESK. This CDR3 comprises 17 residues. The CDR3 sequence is CASSRDRGLAGLGEQFF. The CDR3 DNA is TGTGCCAGCAGCCGGGATAGAGGACTAGCTGGGTTGGGTGAGCAGTTCTTC.

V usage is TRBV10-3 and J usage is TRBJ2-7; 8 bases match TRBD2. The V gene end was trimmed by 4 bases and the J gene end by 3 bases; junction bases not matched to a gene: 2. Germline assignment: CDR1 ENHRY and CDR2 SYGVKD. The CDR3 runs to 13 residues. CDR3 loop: CAISAGTSYEQYF. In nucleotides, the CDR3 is TGTGCCATCAGTGCAGGGACTAGCTACGAGCAGTACTTC.

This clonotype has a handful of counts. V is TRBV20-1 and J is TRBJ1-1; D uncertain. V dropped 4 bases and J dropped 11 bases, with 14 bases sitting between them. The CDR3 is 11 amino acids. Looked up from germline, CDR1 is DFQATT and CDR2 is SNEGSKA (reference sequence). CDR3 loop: CSAIITAGAFF. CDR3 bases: TGCAGTGCTATCATCACCGCTGGGGCTTTCTTT.

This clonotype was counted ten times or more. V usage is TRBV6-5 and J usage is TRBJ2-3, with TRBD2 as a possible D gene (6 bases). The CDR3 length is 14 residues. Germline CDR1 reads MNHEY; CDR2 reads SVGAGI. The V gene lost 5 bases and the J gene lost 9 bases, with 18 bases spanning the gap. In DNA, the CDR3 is TGTGCCAGCAGTCAGATTCAGACTAGTTCGACGCAGTATTTT. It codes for CASSQIQTSSTQYF.

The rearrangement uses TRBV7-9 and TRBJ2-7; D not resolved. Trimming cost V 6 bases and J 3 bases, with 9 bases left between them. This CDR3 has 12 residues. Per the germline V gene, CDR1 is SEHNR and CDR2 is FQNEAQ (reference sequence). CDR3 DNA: TGTGCCAGCAGGCAAGGAAACTACGAGCAGTACTTC. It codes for CASRQGNYEQYF. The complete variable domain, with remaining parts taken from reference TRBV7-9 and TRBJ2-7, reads DTGVSQNPRHKITKRGQNVTFRCDPISEHNRLYWYRQTLGQGPEFLTYFQNEAQLEKSRLLSDRFSAERPKGSFSTLEIQRTEQGDSAMYLCASRQGNYEQYFGPGTRLTVT.

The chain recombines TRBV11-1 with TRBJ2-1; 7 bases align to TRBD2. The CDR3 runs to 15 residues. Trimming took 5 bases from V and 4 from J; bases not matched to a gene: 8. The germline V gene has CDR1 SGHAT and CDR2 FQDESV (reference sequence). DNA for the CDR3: TGTGCCAGCAGCCTCGCGGGGGATCCTTACAATGAGCAGTTCTTC. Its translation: CASSLAGDPYNEQFF.

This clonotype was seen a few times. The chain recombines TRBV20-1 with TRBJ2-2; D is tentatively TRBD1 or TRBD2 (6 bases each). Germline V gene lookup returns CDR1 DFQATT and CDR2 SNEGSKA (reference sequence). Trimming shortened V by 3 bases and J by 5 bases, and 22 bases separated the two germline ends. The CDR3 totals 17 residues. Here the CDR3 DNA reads TGCAGTGCTAGTTCGACAGGCGGGAAGGGCAAGACCGGGGAGCTGTTTTTT. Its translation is CSASSTGGKGKTGELFF.

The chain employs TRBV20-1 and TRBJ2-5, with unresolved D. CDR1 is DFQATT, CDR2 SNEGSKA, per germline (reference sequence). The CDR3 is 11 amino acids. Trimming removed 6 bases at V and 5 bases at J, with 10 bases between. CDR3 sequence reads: CSAVIIETQYF. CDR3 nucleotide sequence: TGCAGTGCGGTCATTATTGAGACCCAGTACTTC.

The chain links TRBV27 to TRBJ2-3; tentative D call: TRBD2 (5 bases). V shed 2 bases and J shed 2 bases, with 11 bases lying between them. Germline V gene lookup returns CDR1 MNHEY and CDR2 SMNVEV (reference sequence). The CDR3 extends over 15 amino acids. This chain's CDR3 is CASSLAPTNTDTQYF. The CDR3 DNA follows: TGTGCCAGCAGTTTAGCACCGACTAACACAGATACGCAGTATTTT.

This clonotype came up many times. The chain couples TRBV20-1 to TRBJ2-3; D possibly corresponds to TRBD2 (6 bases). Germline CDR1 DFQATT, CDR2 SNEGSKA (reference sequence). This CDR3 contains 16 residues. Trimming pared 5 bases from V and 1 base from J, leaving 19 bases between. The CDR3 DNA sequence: TGCAGTGCTTTCCGTAGCGGAGGGGTCCGCACAGATACGCAGTATTTT. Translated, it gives CSAFRSGGVRTDTQYF.

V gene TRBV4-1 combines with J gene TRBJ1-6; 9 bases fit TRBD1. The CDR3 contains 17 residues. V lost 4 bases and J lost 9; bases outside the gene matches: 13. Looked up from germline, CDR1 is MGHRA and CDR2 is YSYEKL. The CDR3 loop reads CASSPLSGQGASSPLHF. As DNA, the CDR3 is TGCGCCAGCAGCCCATTATCGGGACAGGGTGCAAGTTCACCCCTCCACTTT.

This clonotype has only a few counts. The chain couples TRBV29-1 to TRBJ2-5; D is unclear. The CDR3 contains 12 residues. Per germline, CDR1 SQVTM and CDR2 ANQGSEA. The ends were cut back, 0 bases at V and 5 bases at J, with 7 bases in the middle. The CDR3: CSVEDPRETQYF. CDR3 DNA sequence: TGCAGCGTTGAAGATCCGCGGGAGACCCAGTACTTC. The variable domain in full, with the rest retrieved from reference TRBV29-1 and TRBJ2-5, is SAVISQKPSRDICQRGTSLTIQCQVDSQVTMMFWYRQQPGQSLTLIATANQGSEATYESGFVIDKFPISRPNLTFSTLTVSNMSPEDSSIYLCSVEDPRETQYFGPGTRLLVL.

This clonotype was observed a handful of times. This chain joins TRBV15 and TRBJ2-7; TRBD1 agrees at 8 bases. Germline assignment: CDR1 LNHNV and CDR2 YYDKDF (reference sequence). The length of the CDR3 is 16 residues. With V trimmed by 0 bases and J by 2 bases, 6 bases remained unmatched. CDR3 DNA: TGTGCCACCAGCAGAGAGAGGAACAGGGGGGCCTACGAGCAGTACTTC. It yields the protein CATSRERNRGAYEQYF.

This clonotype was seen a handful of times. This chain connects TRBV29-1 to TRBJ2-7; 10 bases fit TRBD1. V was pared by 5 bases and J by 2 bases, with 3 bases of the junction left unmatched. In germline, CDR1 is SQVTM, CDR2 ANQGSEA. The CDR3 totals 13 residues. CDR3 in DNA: TGCAGCGTTTGGGACAGGGGCACCTACGAGCAGTACTTC. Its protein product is CSVWDRGTYEQYF.

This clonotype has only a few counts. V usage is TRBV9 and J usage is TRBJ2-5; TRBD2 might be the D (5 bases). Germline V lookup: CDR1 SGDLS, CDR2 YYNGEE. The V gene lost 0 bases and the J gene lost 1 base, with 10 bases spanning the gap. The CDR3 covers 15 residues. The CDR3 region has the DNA TGTGCCAGCAGCGTAGGTAGCGCACGCCAAGAGACCCAGTACTTC. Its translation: CASSVGSARQETQYF. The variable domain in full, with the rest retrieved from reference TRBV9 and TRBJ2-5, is DSGVTQTPKHLITATGQRVTLRCSPRSGDLSVYWYQQSLDQGLQFLIQYYNGEERAKGNILERFSAQQFPDLHSELNLSSLELGDSALYFCASSVGSARQETQYFGPGTRLLVL.

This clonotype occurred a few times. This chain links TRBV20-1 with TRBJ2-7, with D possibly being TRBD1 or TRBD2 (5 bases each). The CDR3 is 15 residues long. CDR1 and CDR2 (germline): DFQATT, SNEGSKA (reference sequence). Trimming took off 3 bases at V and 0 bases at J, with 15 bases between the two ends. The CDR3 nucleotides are TGCAGTGCTAGGGGACCGGAGCGGTCCTCCTACGAGCAGTACTTC. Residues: CSARGPERSSYEQYF.

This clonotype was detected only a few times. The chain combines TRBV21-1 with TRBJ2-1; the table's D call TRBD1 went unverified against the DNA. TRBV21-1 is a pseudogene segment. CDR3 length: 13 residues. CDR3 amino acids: CANYRWGDNEQFF. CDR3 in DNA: TGTGCCAACTACAGGTGGGGTGACAATGAGCAGTTCTTC.